What follows are 23 T cell receptor beta chains derived from one specimen sequenced in a study of T cell responses to AZD1222 COVID-19 vaccine. Assay used: immunoSEQ multiplex PCR; TCRdb lists only in-frame clones, some missing. The profile shows some 150,000 clones, nearly 90% of them singletons. The material sequenced was peripheral blood, taken 28 days after the second dose of the MenACWY control vaccine. These receptors all come from an adult who received the MenACWY meningococcal vaccine as a control.

V usage is TRBV5-1 and J usage is TRBJ1-5, with TRBD1 matching 9 bases. V shed 4 bases, J shed 5 bases, and the junction held 4 bases outside the gene matches. In germline, CDR1 is SGHRS, CDR2 YFSETQ. The CDR3 length is 14 residues. CDR3 residues: CASSPTGGHQPQHF. The CDR3 nucleotides read TGCGCCAGCAGCCCCACAGGGGGCCATCAGCCCCAGCATTTT.

The rearrangement uses TRBV27 and TRBJ2-2, with D unclear. This CDR3 region has 15 residues. CDR1 and CDR2 from the germline V gene are MNHEY and SMNVEV (reference sequence). V was cut by 0 bases and J by 0 bases, with 5 bases left in between. The CDR3 loop reads CASSLSISNTGELFF. CDR3 DNA sequence: TGTGCCAGCAGTTTATCGATATCGAACACCGGGGAGCTGTTTTTT.

The J gene is TRBJ2-7, the V gene TRBV27; TRBD1 matches at 9 bases. The V segment lost 2 bases and the J segment 4 bases; nucleotides outside the gene matches: 12. The CDR3 length is 17 residues. Germline-derived CDR1 and CDR2 are MNHEY and SMNVEV (reference sequence). This CDR3 reads CASSLIGGGTGIYEQYF. The DNA of the CDR3 is TGTGCCAGCAGTTTAATAGGGGGCGGGACAGGGATTTACGAGCAGTACTTC.

The chain recombines TRBV30 with TRBJ2-7; 9 bases are shared with TRBD1. From germline, CDR1 is GTSNPN and CDR2 SVGIG (reference sequence). V lost 5 bases, J lost 4 bases, and 9 bases stayed unmatched. The CDR3 has 14 amino acids. DNA of the CDR3: TGTGCCTGGGGACCCGGGACAGGGTGGTACGAGCAGTACTTC. The encoded protein is CAWGPGTGWYEQYF.

The gene calls are TRBV9 and TRBJ2-3; 10 bases fit TRBD1. With V trimmed by 7 bases and J by 9 bases, 11 bases remained unmatched. Germline lookup yields CDR1 SGDLS and CDR2 YYNGEE. The CDR3 contains 14 residues. CDR3 sequence: CASDRGRTVQTQYF. CDR3 bases: TGTGCCAGCGACAGGGGGCGGACCGTTCAAACGCAGTATTTT. The entire variable domain, with the rest obtained from reference TRBV9 and TRBJ2-3, is as follows: DSGVTQTPKHLITATGQRVTLRCSPRSGDLSVYWYQQSLDQGLQFLIQYYNGEERAKGNILERFSAQQFPDLHSELNLSSLELGDSALYFCASDRGRTVQTQYFGPGTRLTVL.

The chain combines TRBV5-4 with TRBJ2-1, with 7 bases that match TRBD2. J was trimmed by 0 bases and V by 4 bases; bases with no gene match: 16. CDR1 is SGHNT, CDR2 YYREEE, per germline (reference sequence). The CDR3 spans 19 residues. Here the CDR3 reads CASSLGRAGVSSSYNEQFF. DNA of the CDR3: TGTGCCAGCAGCCTGGGCCGGGCGGGAGTCTCCAGCTCCTACAATGAGCAGTTCTTC.

The chain has TRBV5-1 and TRBJ1-1; D is possibly TRBD1 (5 bases). There are 12 residues in the CDR3. Germline V gene sequence: CDR1 SGHRS, CDR2 YFSETQ. The V and J ends lost 5 bases and 8 bases respectively, with 13 bases between them. In nucleotides, the CDR3 is TGCGCCAGCAGTCCACCGGGACCCGAAGCTTTCTTT. Translating gives CASSPPGPEAFF. Variable domain in full (rest from reference TRBV5-1 and TRBJ1-1): KAGVTQTPRYLIKTRGQQVTLSCSPISGHRSVSWYQQTPGQGLQFLFEYFSETQRNKGNFPGRFSGRQFSNSRSEMNVSTLELGDSALYLCASSPPGPEAFFGQGTRLTVV.

V usage is TRBV23-1 and J usage is TRBJ2-1, with 9 positions matching TRBD1. TRBV23-1 is assigned to the ORF class and has an uncertain function. The CDR3 length is 15 residues. J gave up 4 bases and V 8 bases, and 9 bases lay outside the gene matches. The CDR3 nucleotides read TGCGCCAGCGGTGTCCGGGACAGGGCGTACAATGAGCAGTTCTTC. Translated, it gives CASGVRDRAYNEQFF.

The sample holds one count of this clone. The chain is built from TRBV5-1 and TRBJ2-1; no clear D. The germline V and J ends were trimmed by 3 bases and 5 bases, with 9 bases remaining between them. This CDR3 comprises 13 residues. CDR1 and CDR2 from the germline V gene are SGHRS and YFSETQ. The CDR3 nucleotides are TGCGCCAGCAGCTCCAGCGCTAACAATGAGCAGTTCTTC. This gives the protein CASSSSANNEQFF.

The rearrangement uses TRBV7-3 and TRBJ2-1; 9 bases match TRBD1. The trim removed 5 bases at V and 2 bases at J, leaving 7 bases unmatched. The V gene's germline CDR1 is SGHTA and CDR2 FQGTGA. This CDR3 is 16 amino acids long. CDR3 in amino acids: CASSQQGAGTYNEQFF. The CDR3 bases are TGTGCCAGCAGCCAACAGGGGGCGGGGACCTACAATGAGCAGTTCTTC.

The chain combines TRBV5-4 with TRBJ2-2; 11 bases fit TRBD2. The CDR3 loop spans 18 amino acids. Trimming took 2 bases from V and 3 from J; bases not matched to a gene: 9. Germline loops: CDR1 SGHNT, CDR2 YYREEE (reference sequence). The CDR3 DNA follows: TGTGCCAGCAGCTTAAAACCCGGGACTAGCGGAGACACCGGGGAGCTGTTTTTT. Translation: CASSLKPGTSGDTGELFF.

The V and J genes are TRBV3-1 (or the pseudogene TRBV3-2) and TRBJ1-1; D is undetermined. The CDR3 loop spans 15 amino acids. V lost 1 base to trimming and J lost 0 bases, with 9 bases between them. The germline V gene encodes CDR1 LGHDT and CDR2 YNNKEL (reference sequence). The CDR3 here is CASSQGYSLNTEAFF. As DNA, the CDR3 is TGTGCCAGCAGCCAAGGGTACAGCCTGAACACTGAAGCTTTCTTT.

The chain has TRBV14 and TRBJ1-1; a possible D gene is TRBD1 (6 bases). The germline V and J ends were trimmed by 4 bases and 10 bases, with 16 bases remaining between them. The germline gives CDR1 SGHDN, CDR2 FVKESK. This CDR3 spans 13 amino acids. The CDR3 DNA is TGTGCCAGCAGCCTTCGGACAGCTCCGGGAGCTTTCTTT. It specifies CASSLRTAPGAFF.

The V and J genes are TRBV30 and TRBJ1-5, with D tentatively TRBD1 (6 bases). There are 18 residues in the CDR3. V was clipped by 2 bases and J by 3 bases, with 23 bases between them. CDR1 and CDR2 from the germline V gene are GTSNPN and SVGIG (reference sequence). The chain's CDR3 is CAWSRSAPGEGFNQPQHF. CDR3 coding DNA: TGTGCCTGGAGTAGGAGTGCCCCAGGGGAGGGGTTCAATCAGCCCCAGCATTTT.

V is TRBV7-2 and J is TRBJ2-1, with 9 nucleotides matching TRBD2. Germline V gives CDR1 SGHTA, CDR2 FQGNSA. There are 15 residues in the CDR3. Trimming at V came to 5 bases and at J to 3 bases, leaving 5 bases not matched to a gene. CDR3 DNA sequence: TGTGCCAGCAGCCCCTCAGCGGGGGGCTACAATGAGCAGTTCTTC. Encoded protein: CASSPSAGGYNEQFF. The full variable domain, completed using reference TRBV7-2 and TRBJ2-1, is GAGVSQSPSNKVTEKGKDVELRCDPISGHTALYWYRQSLGQGLEFLIYFQGNSAPDKSGLPSDRFSAERTGGSVSTLTIQRTQQEDSAVYLCASSPSAGGYNEQFFGPGTRLTVL.

For the CDR3, the DNA is TGCAGTGCTCCCAGACCGAATGAAGCTTTCTTT. Translating it yields CSAPRPNEAFF. This chain uses TRBV20-1 with TRBJ1-1; D uncertain. The CDR3 has 11 residues. CDR1 is DFQATT and CDR2 is SNEGSKA in the germline V gene (reference sequence). Deletions cut 5 bases from V and 7 bases from J, with 11 bases between.

The chain employs TRBV5-6 and TRBJ1-2; 12 bases align to TRBD1. CDR1 is SGHDT, CDR2 YYEEEE, per germline. The trim removed 4 bases at V and 3 bases at J, leaving 4 bases unmatched. This CDR3 has 15 amino acids. The CDR3 protein is CASSGTGGVHYGYTF. In nucleotides, the CDR3 is TGTGCCAGCAGCGGGACAGGGGGCGTTCACTATGGCTACACCTTC.

V gene TRBV28 combines with J gene TRBJ1-2, with TRBD1 identical over 12 bases. CDR1 and CDR2 (germline): MDHEN, SYDVKM. Trimming at V came to 4 bases and at J to 9 bases, leaving 9 bases not matched to a gene. The CDR3 is 15 residues long. CDR3 sequence (DNA): TGTGCCAGCAGTTCCCACGGGGGACAGGGGGCTAGCTACACCTTC. Its protein product is CASSSHGGQGASYTF.

The chain is built from TRBV19 and TRBJ2-5; 10 nucleotides agree with TRBD2. The CDR3 loop spans 15 amino acids. Germline-derived CDR1 and CDR2 are LNHDA and SQIVND (reference sequence). V lost 1 base, J lost 1 base, and 0 bases stayed unmatched. The CDR3 region has the DNA TGTGCCAGTAGTATAGCTAGCGGGAGCCAAGAGACCCAGTACTTC. Its protein is CASSIASGSQETQYF.

This chain connects TRBV4-3 to TRBJ2-1; weak D call: TRBD2 (5 bases). The CDR3 length is 16 residues. Looked up from germline, CDR1 is LGHNA and CDR2 is YSLEER. V lost 0 bases and J lost 0, with 9 bases in between. CDR3 region: CASSQEVDSSYNEQFF. Here the CDR3 DNA reads TGCGCCAGCAGCCAAGAGGTGGACTCCTCCTACAATGAGCAGTTCTTC.

The chain combines TRBV20-1 with TRBJ2-1; TRBD1 matches 10 bases. The V and J ends lost 3 bases and 8 bases, in that order; junction bases with no gene match: 7. CDR1 is DFQATT, CDR2 SNEGSKA, per germline (reference sequence). CDR3 length equals 14 residues. CDR3 sequence: CSASRAGTGDEQFF. The DNA for the CDR3 is TGCAGTGCTAGTCGCGCCGGGACAGGGGATGAGCAGTTCTTC.

The J gene is TRBJ1-6, the V gene TRBV28; 7 nucleotides match TRBD1. V shed 5 bases, J shed 9 bases, and the junction held 10 bases outside the gene matches. Germline V lookup: CDR1 MDHEN, CDR2 SYDVKM. This CDR3 region has 15 residues. DNA for the CDR3: TGTGCCAGCAGTACTCCGACAGGGAGGAGTTCACCCCTCCACTTT. It yields the protein CASSTPTGRSSPLHF.

The V and J genes are TRBV4-2 and TRBJ2-5; TRBD2 agrees at 8 bases. The V gene end was trimmed by 0 bases and the J gene end by 3 bases; junction bases not matched to a gene: 3. Per germline, CDR1 LGHNA and CDR2 YNFKEQ. CDR3 size: 15 residues. The CDR3, as DNA: TGTGCCAGCAGCCAAGAGGGACTAGACGAAGAGACCCAGTACTTC. This translates into CASSQEGLDEETQYF.